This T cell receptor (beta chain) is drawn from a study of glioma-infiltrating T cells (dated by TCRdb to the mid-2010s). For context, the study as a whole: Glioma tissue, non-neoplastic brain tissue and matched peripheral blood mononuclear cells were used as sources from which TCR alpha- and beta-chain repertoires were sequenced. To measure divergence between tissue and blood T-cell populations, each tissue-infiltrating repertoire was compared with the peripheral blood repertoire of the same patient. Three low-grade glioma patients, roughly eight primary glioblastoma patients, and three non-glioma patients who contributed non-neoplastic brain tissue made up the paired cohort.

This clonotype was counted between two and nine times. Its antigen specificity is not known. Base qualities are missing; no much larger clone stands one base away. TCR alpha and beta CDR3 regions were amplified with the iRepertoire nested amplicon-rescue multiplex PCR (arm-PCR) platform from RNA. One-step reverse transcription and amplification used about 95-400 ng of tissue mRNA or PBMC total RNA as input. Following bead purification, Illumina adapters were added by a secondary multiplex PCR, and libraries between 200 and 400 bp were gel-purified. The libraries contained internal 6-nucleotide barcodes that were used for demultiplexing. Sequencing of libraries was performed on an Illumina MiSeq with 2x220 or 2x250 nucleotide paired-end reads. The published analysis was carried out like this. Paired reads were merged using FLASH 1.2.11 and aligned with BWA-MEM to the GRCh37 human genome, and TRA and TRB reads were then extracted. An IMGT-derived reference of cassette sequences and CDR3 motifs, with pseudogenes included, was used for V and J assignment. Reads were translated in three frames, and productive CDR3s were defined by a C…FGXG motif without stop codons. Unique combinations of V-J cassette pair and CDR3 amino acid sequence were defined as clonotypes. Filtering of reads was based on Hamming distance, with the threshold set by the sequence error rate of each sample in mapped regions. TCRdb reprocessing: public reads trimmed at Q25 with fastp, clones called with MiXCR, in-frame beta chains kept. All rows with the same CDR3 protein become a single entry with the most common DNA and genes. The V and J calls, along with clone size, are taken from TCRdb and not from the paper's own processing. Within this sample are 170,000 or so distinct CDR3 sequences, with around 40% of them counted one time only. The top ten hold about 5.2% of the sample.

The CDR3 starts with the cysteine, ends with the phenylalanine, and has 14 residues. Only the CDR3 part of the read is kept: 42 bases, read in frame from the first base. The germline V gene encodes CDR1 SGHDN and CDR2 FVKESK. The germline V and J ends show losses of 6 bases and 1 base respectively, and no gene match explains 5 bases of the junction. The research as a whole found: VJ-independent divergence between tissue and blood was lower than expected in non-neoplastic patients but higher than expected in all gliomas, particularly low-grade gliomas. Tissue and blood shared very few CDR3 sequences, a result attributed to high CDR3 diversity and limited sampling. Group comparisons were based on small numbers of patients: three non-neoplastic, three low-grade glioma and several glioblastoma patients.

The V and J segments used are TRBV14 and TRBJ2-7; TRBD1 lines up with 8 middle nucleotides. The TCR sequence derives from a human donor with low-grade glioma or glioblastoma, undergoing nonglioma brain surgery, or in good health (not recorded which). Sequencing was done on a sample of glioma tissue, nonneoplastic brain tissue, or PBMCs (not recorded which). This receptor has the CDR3 CASSRDRSSYEQYF. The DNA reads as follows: TGTGCCAGCAGTCGGGACAGGTCATCCTACGAGCAGTACTTC.